This entry describes one T cell receptor (beta chain). Antigen specificity is unknown. Unique-molecular-identifier-tagged TCR beta cDNA libraries were used. TCRdb passed the PCR reads through MiXCR, listing each CDR3 protein once. The sample records roughly 650,000 distinct CDR3 sequences, approximately 60% being singletons. CDR1 and CDR2 (germline): SGHTA, FQGNSA. The V segment lost 1 base and the J segment 5 bases; nucleotides outside the gene matches: 9. CDR3 length: 18 residues. This entry comes from a study of post-analysis software for immune sequencing data. Study results and caveats: The study found significantly lower normalized Chao1 diversity in multiple sclerosis patients than in controls. Among 5 or 6 TRBV segments more frequent in patients than controls were TRBV5-6, TRBV5-1 and TRBV20-1.

The sample taken for sequencing was blood. The chain uses TRBV7-2 and TRBJ2-3; TRBD2 matches at 13 bases. The clonotype comes from a girl aged 2-10 years with multiple sclerosis. For the CDR3, the DNA is TGTGCCAGCAGCTTAGGGATAGGGACTAGCGGGGCGGGAGATACGCAGTATTTT. The encoded protein is CASSLGIGTSGAGDTQYF.